Detailed here is one T cell receptor beta chain. Its antigen is undetermined. The record originates from a study of T cells in women clearing cervical HPV infection. Whole-study results and caveats: Unknown T-cell numbers per sample may underlie the richness differences.

The data were produced by immunoSEQ multiplex PCR, yet TCRdb's version contains in-frame clones alone and is incomplete. The record lists 39,000 or so clones, of which the ten most abundant hold roughly 6%. The sequenced sample was blood buffy coat. This clonotype originated in a woman aged 18 to 75 with a cervical HPV16 infection that either progressed to CIN3+ or cleared (not recorded which).

CDR3 bases read: TGCGCCAGCAGCAGGGACAGGGCTGGGGGAGAGACC. This gives the protein CASSRDRAGGET. The entire CDR3 is CASSRDRAGGETQYF. The genes are TRBV5-1 and TRBJ2-5; TRBD1 matches at 9 bases. Coverage ceases 3 residues before the CDR3 finishes, and the germline J gene fills in the end. The CDR3 loop spans 15 amino acids. Germline V gives CDR1 SGHRS, CDR2 YFSETQ. J gave up 4 bases and V 4 bases, and 8 bases lay outside the gene matches.